Listed here are 9 T cell receptor beta chains from one sample, sequenced in a study of vaccination and CD4 T cells after COVID-19. Time point in this sample: late sampling 161 to 241 days after vaccination in a few convalescent patients. Sample treatment: approximately 9-day PBMC culture with coronavirus spike peptide pools or control peptides (ViraFEST assay). Which antigens these TCRs recognize remains unknown. With the Oncomine TCR Beta short-read assay, DNA from cultured CD4+ T cells was sequenced. Via MiXCR, TCRdb re-called the PCR reads, giving one row per CDR3 protein. Altogether about 17,000 distinct CDR3 sequences are present, roughly 48% being singletons, with the ten largest covering 20%. Sequencing was performed on CD4+ T cells from blood, cultured in vitro, taken about 7 months after SARS-CoV-2 vaccination. The receptor source for this set is a human donor who had recovered from COVID-19.

This clonotype turned up a few times. This sequence joins TRBV28 and TRBJ2-5; the match to TRBD2 covers 8 bases. Germline CDR1 reads MDHEN; CDR2 reads SYDVKM. This CDR3 is 15 amino acids long. V gave up 3 bases and J gave up 4 bases; unmatched junction bases: 7. CDR3: CASSFDGRAVETQYF. CDR3 DNA sequence: TGTGCCAGCAGTTTTGACGGGAGGGCCGTAGAGACCCAGTACTTC. Supplemented by reference TRBV28 and TRBJ2-5, the full variable domain reads DVKVTQSSRYLVKRTGEKVFLECVQDMDHENMFWYRQDPGLGLRLIYFSYDVKMKEKGDIPEGYSVSREKKERFSLILESASTNQTSMYLCASSFDGRAVETQYFGPGTRLLVL.

This clonotype was observed a few times. V and J are TRBV6-5 and TRBJ1-2; D is perhaps TRBD1 (5 bases). Deletions cut 0 bases from V and 4 bases from J, with 12 bases between. Germline assignment: CDR1 MNHEY and CDR2 SVGAGI. This CDR3 comprises 15 residues. The CDR3 reads CASSYSGRNVYGYTF. The CDR3 DNA follows: TGTGCCAGCAGTTACTCGGGACGTAATGTCTATGGCTACACCTTC.

V and J are TRBV7-2 and TRBJ1-1; tentatively, D is TRBD1 (6 bases). Germline V gives CDR1 SGHTA, CDR2 FQGNSA. The CDR3 sequence is 14 residues long. With 6 bases removed from V and 1 base from J, the gap between germline ends came to 12 bases. CDR3 amino acids: CASRTRQENTEAFF. The CDR3 nucleotides are TGTGCCAGCAGGACAAGACAGGAGAACACTGAAGCTTTCTTT.

The J gene is TRBJ2-5, the V gene TRBV20-1; D is undetermined. Trimming shortened V by 4 bases and J by 5 bases, and 14 bases separated the two germline ends. Looked up from germline, CDR1 is DFQATT and CDR2 is SNEGSKA (reference sequence). The CDR3 covers 13 residues. The CDR3 region is CSANIDSTETQYF. Here the CDR3 DNA reads TGCAGTGCTAACATCGACTCCACCGAGACCCAGTACTTC.

This clonotype came up a few times. V usage is TRBV20-1 and J usage is TRBJ2-7, with D maybe TRBD2 (5 bases). Germline-derived CDR1 and CDR2 are DFQATT and SNEGSKA (reference sequence). This CDR3 region has 13 residues. V lost 4 bases, J lost 1 base, and 11 bases lay in between. CDR3 residues: CSAKGLLSYEQYF. The CDR3, as DNA: TGCAGTGCTAAAGGACTTCTTTCCTACGAGCAGTACTTC.

The V and J genes are TRBV6-1 and TRBJ2-2; D remains ambiguous. In germline, CDR1 is MNHNS, CDR2 SASEGT. This CDR3 has 14 amino acids. V shed 6 bases and J shed 2 bases, with 10 bases lying between them. The CDR3 is CASSFAQNTGELFF. CDR3 bases: TGTGCCAGCAGCTTCGCTCAAAACACCGGGGAGCTGTTTTTT.

The chain recombines TRBV20-1 with TRBJ1-2, with 9 bases that match TRBD1. CDR1 is DFQATT and CDR2 is SNEGSKA in the germline V gene (reference sequence). Trimming cost V 0 bases and J 8 bases; bases outside gene matches: 13. CDR3 size: 16 residues. The CDR3 loop reads CSARDTGGLAARGYTF. The CDR3 region has the DNA TGCAGTGCTAGAGACACAGGGGGCTTAGCGGCGCGGGGCTACACCTTC.

The chain recombines TRBV20-1 with TRBJ2-7, with 7 nucleotides matching TRBD1. CDR3 length: 12 amino acids. The ends lost 6 bases at V and 2 bases at J; junction bases unmatched: 4. CDR1 DFQATT and CDR2 SNEGSKA come from the germline V gene (reference sequence). DNA for the CDR3: TGCAGTGCCTCGGGACAGCCCTACGAGCAGTACTTC. Translating it yields CSASGQPYEQYF.

This clonotype was seen once. This sequence joins TRBV7-9 and TRBJ1-3; D possibly corresponds to TRBD1 (6 bases). Trimming removed 6 bases at V and 2 bases at J, with 17 bases between. Germline lookup yields CDR1 SEHNR and CDR2 FQNEAQ (reference sequence). The CDR3 is 16 residues long. As DNA, the CDR3 is TGTGCCAGCAGTCCCGTTGGGGGGGCAACTGGAAACACCATATATTTT. Translating it yields CASSPVGGATGNTIYF.